The 17 T cell receptor beta chains presented below share a single source sample, sequenced in a study of shared clonotypes between healthy human individuals. Sequencing was performed with immunoSEQ multiplex PCR; in TCRdb, only in-frame clones are kept and a portion is missing. The sample contains around 2.5 million clones, over 85% of which appear only once. The sample comprised naive CD4+ T cells from PBMCs. Noted subset: CD45RA+ positively selected. All receptors derive from a man younger than 30 in good health. Some clones in this sample may be carry-over from other donors' samples.

The chain is built from TRBV7-2 and TRBJ1-5, with D perhaps matching TRBD1 (6 bases). Per germline, CDR1 SGHTA and CDR2 FQGNSA. The CDR3 totals 13 residues. V was clipped by 5 bases and J by 5 bases, with 10 bases between them. CDR3 sequence (DNA): TGTGCCAGCAGCCCACAGGGTTATCAGCCCCAGCATTTT. Translated: CASSPQGYQPQHF.

This clone was seen only once. The rearrangement uses TRBV19 and TRBJ2-7, with TRBD2 identical over 9 bases. The CDR3 consists of 15 residues. The junction had 6 bases not matched to a gene; V was cut back by 3 bases and J by 3 bases. Germline CDR1 reads LNHDA; CDR2 reads SQIVND (reference sequence). The CDR3 DNA is TGTGCCAGTAGTATCAATAGCGGGAGAAACTACGAGCAGTACTTC. It codes for CASSINSGRNYEQYF.

V and J are TRBV6-5 and TRBJ1-4; tentative D call: TRBD1 (6 bases). V was clipped by 5 bases and J by 8 bases, with 12 bases between them. The CDR3 has 13 amino acids. The germline V gene has CDR1 MNHEY and CDR2 SVGAGI. The CDR3 protein is CASSQGSREKLFF. CDR3 DNA sequence: TGTGCCAGCAGTCAGGGGTCCAGGGAAAAACTGTTTTTT.

The V and J genes are TRBV20-1 and TRBJ2-1, with D perhaps TRBD2 (5 bases). The V gene lost 2 bases and the J gene lost 10 bases, with 6 bases spanning the gap. Germline lookup yields CDR1 DFQATT and CDR2 SNEGSKA (reference sequence). The CDR3 is 10 amino acids. CDR3 in amino acids: CSARLAEQFF. CDR3 sequence (DNA): TGCAGTGCTAGACTAGCCGAGCAGTTCTTC.

This CDR3 reads CASSPAGSYNEQFF. The CDR3 coding sequence is TGTGCCAGCAGCCCCGCGGGCTCCTACAATGAGCAGTTCTTC. The gene calls are TRBV7-2 and TRBJ2-1, with D possibly being TRBD2 (5 bases). CDR1 is SGHTA, CDR2 FQGNSA, per germline. The CDR3 contains 14 residues. Trimming stripped 5 bases from V and 0 bases from J, with 8 bases between.

This clone was detected once. The chain carries TRBV5-6 and TRBJ1-1; D call uncertain. This CDR3 is built from 14 residues. Germline-derived CDR1 and CDR2 are SGHDT and YYEEEE. V lost 0 bases to trimming and J lost 9 bases, with 15 bases between them. The CDR3 DNA sequence: TGTGCCAGCAGCTTGGGGCAGGCCCCGCCGCAAGCTTTCTTT. This encodes CASSLGQAPPQAFF. The full variable domain, completed using reference TRBV5-6 and TRBJ1-1, is DAGVTQSPTHLIKTRGQQVTLRCSPKSGHDTVSWYQQALGQGPQFIFQYYEEEERQRGNFPDRFSGHQFPNYSSELNVNALLLGDSALYLCASSLGQAPPQAFFGQGTRLTVV.

In the case of this clone: The junction shows a germline mismatch at one end, possibly a read error. V usage is TRBV28 and J usage is TRBJ1-2; D unresolved. The germline gives CDR1 MDHEN, CDR2 SYDVKM. The CDR3 totals 13 residues. For the CDR3, the DNA is TGTGCCAGCAGTTCCCAACCAACATATCGACAAGCCTTC. This translates into CASSSQPTYRQAF.

CDR3 sequence (DNA): TGTGCCAGCAGCTTCCGACAGGGGGCAACCGGGGAGCTGTTTTTT. Its protein is CASSFRQGATGELFF. This chain links TRBV7-9 with TRBJ2-2, with 10 bases that match TRBD1. Germline V CDR1 and CDR2: SEHNR, FQNEAQ (reference sequence). The CDR3 spans 15 residues. With 3 bases clipped from V and 5 bases from J, the junction kept 3 bases outside the gene matches.

The V call is TRBV7-8, the J call TRBJ2-3; D remains ambiguous. Trimming took 5 bases from V and 4 from J, leaving 13 bases between them. CDR1 and CDR2 (germline): SGHVS, FQNEAQ. The CDR3 loop spans 14 amino acids. The CDR3 sequence is CASSLNPRPDTQYF. CDR3 DNA: TGTGCCAGCAGCCTCAACCCCCGCCCAGATACGCAGTATTTT.

The chain links TRBV14 to TRBJ1-2; D unresolved. The length of the CDR3 is 13 residues. Germline V gene lookup returns CDR1 SGHDN and CDR2 FVKESK. V lost 5 bases to trimming and J lost 10 bases, with 17 bases between them. The CDR3 sequence is CASSERAGRVYTF. In DNA, the CDR3 is TGTGCCAGCAGCGAAAGGGCGGGAAGGGTCTACACCTTC.

The genes are TRBV18 and TRBJ2-7; TRBD1 matches 9 bases. Germline CDR1 reads KGHSH; CDR2 reads LQKENI. The V and J ends lost 3 bases and 1 base, in that order; junction bases with no gene match: 13. This CDR3 is built from 18 residues. CDR3 amino acids: CASSPGQGWVVESYEQYF. The CDR3 DNA reads as TGTGCCAGCTCACCGGGACAGGGTTGGGTTGTAGAATCCTACGAGCAGTACTTC.

The V and J genes are TRBV2 and TRBJ2-5; the D gene is possibly TRBD1 (6 bases). V was shortened by 4 bases and J by 1 base, with 10 bases between the two germline ends. Germline CDR1 and CDR2: SNHLY and FYNNEI. CDR3 length: 14 amino acids. CDR3: CASSGRTVQETQYF. The CDR3 DNA reads as TGTGCCAGCAGTGGCAGGACAGTCCAAGAGACCCAGTACTTC.

The count of this clone is one. The chain uses TRBV4-1 and TRBJ2-4; D is tentatively TRBD1 or TRBD2 (5 bases each). The CDR3 is 19 residues long. Germline assignment: CDR1 MGHRA and CDR2 YSYEKL. V was cut by 6 bases and J by 1 base, with 25 bases left in between. This CDR3 reads CASSPTGFVGERAKNIQYF. CDR3 bases: TGCGCCAGCAGTCCTACTGGGTTTGTGGGGGAGCGGGCCAAAAACATTCAGTACTTC.

Here the CDR3 DNA reads TGTGCCAGCAACGGGAACACCGGGGAGCTGTTTTTT. Translating it yields CASNGNTGELFF. The chain employs TRBV5-4 and TRBJ2-2, with D unclear. Germline values: CDR1 SGHNT, CDR2 YYREEE (reference sequence). The CDR3 consists of 12 residues. V dropped 6 bases and J dropped 1 base, with 4 bases sitting between them.

This clone was counted a single time. The chain combines TRBV5-1 with TRBJ2-7; a weak D match, TRBD1 (5 bases). Germline V gene lookup returns CDR1 SGHRS and CDR2 YFSETQ. CDR3 length: 14 amino acids. V was pared by 0 bases and J by 2 bases, with 9 bases between. CDR3 sequence (DNA): TGCGCCAGCAGCTTGGAGCACAGGACCTACGAGCAGTACTTC. Residues: CASSLEHRTYEQYF.

This chain uses TRBV7-2 with TRBJ2-5; 10 nucleotides agree with TRBD2. The J segment lost 3 bases and the V segment lost 8 bases, leaving 12 bases of the junction unmatched. The CDR3 has 16 amino acids. Per germline, CDR1 SGHTA and CDR2 FQGNSA. CDR3 in amino acids: CASAKSSGLAEETQYF. CDR3 DNA sequence: TGTGCCAGCGCGAAAAGTAGCGGACTAGCGGAAGAGACCCAGTACTTC.

This clone was detected once. This sequence joins TRBV2 and TRBJ2-7, with 9 bases lining up with TRBD2. The J segment lost 2 bases and the V segment lost 5 bases, leaving 4 bases of the junction unmatched. Germline CDR1 is SNHLY and CDR2 is FYNNEI. This CDR3 spans 14 amino acids. CDR3: CASSFSGGAYEQYF. CDR3 coding DNA: TGTGCCAGCAGTTTTAGCGGGGGCGCCTACGAGCAGTACTTC.